These 28 T cell receptor beta chains originate from one sample sequenced in a study of PD-1 blockade in classical Hodgkin lymphoma. The data were produced by immunoSEQ multiplex PCR, yet TCRdb's version contains in-frame clones alone and is incomplete. The table has around 60,000 clones, 70% to 90% seen once; the top ten hold less than 9%. Specified time point: cycle 4 day 1 (C4D1), after less than 7 weeks of nivolumab. Every patient relapsed after autologous stem cell transplantation, and brentuximab vedotin exposure varied. The sample in question was peripheral blood mononuclear cells (PBMCs), obtained before the fourth cycle of nivolumab. These TCRs come from a human donor with classical Hodgkin lymphoma.

The gene calls are TRBV6-5 and TRBJ2-5; D is uncertain. Trimming took off 4 bases at V and 3 bases at J, with 12 bases between the two ends. CDR1 and CDR2 (germline): MNHEY, SVGAGI. The CDR3 contains 14 residues. As DNA, the CDR3 is TGTGCCAGCAGTTGGAATCCAGTAGAAGAGACCCAGTACTTC. As protein: CASSWNPVEETQYF.

CDR3 bases: TGCAGTGCTCCCCGGGACACTGGCTACACCTTC. Translating it yields CSAPRDTGYTF. J is TRBJ1-2 and V is TRBV20-1; possibly TRBD1 for D (6 bases). Deletions cut 5 bases from V and 7 bases from J, with 11 bases between. This CDR3 has 11 amino acids. Germline loops: CDR1 DFQATT, CDR2 SNEGSKA (reference sequence).

The chain couples TRBV19 to TRBJ1-2, with 10 positions matching TRBD1. This CDR3 comprises 13 residues. The germline V gene encodes CDR1 LNHDA and CDR2 SQIVND (reference sequence). V lost 7 bases to trimming and J lost 8 bases; unmatched junction nucleotides: 7. CDR3: CASTVTGGGGYTF. The CDR3 DNA reads as TGTGCCAGTACCGTGACAGGGGGCGGAGGCTACACCTTC.

The chain recombines TRBV6-5 with TRBJ2-7; 8 bases align to TRBD1. The V gene's germline CDR1 is MNHEY and CDR2 SVGAGI. After removal of 5 bases from V and 2 bases from J, the junction contained 2 bases not matched to a gene. The CDR3 consists of 13 residues. In DNA, the CDR3 is TGTGCCAGCAGTCGGGACAGGACCTACGAGCAGTACTTC. Translated: CASSRDRTYEQYF.

This clone was detected a few times. The CDR3 loop is CASSEGATHYGYTF. DNA for the CDR3: TGTGCCAGCAGTGAAGGCGCGACCCACTATGGCTACACCTTC. This chain joins TRBV2 and TRBJ1-2, with unresolved D. There are 14 residues in the CDR3. V was pared by 1 base and J by 3 bases, with 9 bases between. CDR1 SNHLY and CDR2 FYNNEI come from the germline V gene.

This clone was seen a single time. V is TRBV21-1 and J is TRBJ1-2. TRBV21-1 is recorded as a pseudogene. The length of the CDR3 is 16 residues. The DNA of the CDR3 is TGTGCCAGCAGCAAAGACGCGCAGGAGCTCGGGGATGGCTACACCTTC. Translating gives CASSKDAQELGDGYTF.

The CDR3 sequence is CASSYSGTTQETQYF. CDR3 in DNA: TGTGCCAGCAGTTATTCCGGGACTACCCAAGAGACCCAGTACTTC. The chain has TRBV6-5 and TRBJ2-5; 7 positions match TRBD2. The V gene end was trimmed by 3 bases and the J gene end by 1 base; junction bases not matched to a gene: 5. The CDR3 spans 15 residues. In germline, CDR1 is MNHEY, CDR2 SVGAGI.

This clone appeared a few times. The chain employs TRBV2 and TRBJ2-5, with D unresolved. With 5 bases removed from V and 5 bases from J, the gap between germline ends came to 6 bases. Germline V lookup: CDR1 SNHLY, CDR2 FYNNEI. This CDR3 spans 11 amino acids. CDR3 loop: CASSLQETQYF. CDR3 DNA sequence: TGTGCCAGCAGTCTCCAGGAGACCCAGTACTTC.

V is TRBV7-8 and J is TRBJ1-5; the D is unclear. V lost 5 bases, J lost 2 bases, and 13 bases lay in between. This CDR3 is built from 15 residues. Germline loops: CDR1 SGHVS, CDR2 FQNEAQ. CDR3 protein: CASSPNWWGNQPQHF. CDR3 DNA: TGTGCCAGCAGCCCGAATTGGTGGGGCAATCAGCCCCAGCATTTT.

The gene calls are TRBV6-1 and TRBJ2-7; D unclear. Germline CDR1 and CDR2: MNHNS and SASEGT. V lost 0 bases and J 4 bases, leaving 7 bases between the germline ends. This CDR3 has 13 amino acids. In DNA form, the CDR3 reads TGTGCCAGCAGTGAAGCCCTATTTTACGAGCAGTACTTC. This sequence encodes CASSEALFYEQYF.

The chain employs TRBV5-1 and TRBJ2-2; no firm D call. Trimming cost V 0 bases and J 3 bases, with 6 bases left between them. The CDR3 loop spans 14 amino acids. Germline values: CDR1 SGHRS, CDR2 YFSETQ. The CDR3 DNA sequence: TGCGCCAGCAGCTTGGGGGCGGACACCGGGGAGCTGTTTTTT. Translating gives CASSLGADTGELFF. Drawing the rest from reference TRBV5-1 and TRBJ2-2, the complete variable domain is KAGVTQTPRYLIKTRGQQVTLSCSPISGHRSVSWYQQTPGQGLQFLFEYFSETQRNKGNFPGRFSGRQFSNSRSEMNVSTLELGDSALYLCASSLGADTGELFFGEGSRLTVL.

The chain uses TRBV10-3 and TRBJ2-7; D tentatively fits TRBD1 or TRBD2 (7 bases each). Germline V gene data show CDR1 as ENHRY and CDR2 as SYGVKD. V was cut by 10 bases and J by 0 bases, with 16 bases left in between. This CDR3 contains 14 residues. The CDR3 here is CATEGGTDSYEQYF. DNA of the CDR3: TGTGCCACCGAGGGGGGGACAGACTCCTACGAGCAGTACTTC.

The gene calls are TRBV5-8 and TRBJ2-7; tentatively, D is TRBD1 (6 bases). V was trimmed by 0 bases and J by 2 bases, leaving 15 bases between them. In germline, CDR1 is SGHTS, CDR2 YDEGEE. This CDR3 is 16 amino acids long. CDR3 sequence (DNA): TGTGCCAGCAGCTTGGCCCCTGACAGGAGCACCTACGAGCAGTACTTC. Amino acids: CASSLAPDRSTYEQYF.

V usage is TRBV11-3 and J usage is TRBJ1-5, with D uncertain. The germline V and J ends were trimmed by 5 bases and 1 base, with 12 bases remaining between them. From germline, CDR1 is SGHNT and CDR2 YENEEA. The CDR3 length is 15 residues. CDR3 protein: CASSRGRSSNQPQHF. Here the CDR3 DNA reads TGTGCCAGCAGCAGAGGACGGTCCAGCAATCAGCCCCAGCATTTT.

The CDR3 reads CASSYSGTASNQPQHF. CDR3 nucleotide sequence: TGTGCCAGCAGTTACTCCGGGACAGCTAGCAATCAGCCCCAGCATTTT. The rearrangement links TRBV6-5 to TRBJ1-5, with TRBD1 matching 7 bases. There are 16 residues in the CDR3. Per the germline V gene, CDR1 is MNHEY and CDR2 is SVGAGI. J was trimmed by 0 bases and V by 0 bases; bases with no gene match: 2.

The chain is built from TRBV2 and TRBJ2-2; 7 positions match TRBD1. CDR3 length: 14 amino acids. CDR1 SNHLY and CDR2 FYNNEI come from the germline V gene. Losses at the gene ends were 4 bases for V and 6 bases for J; bases not matched to a gene: 5. This CDR3 is CASSVGTAAGELFF. For the CDR3, the DNA is TGTGCCAGCAGTGTAGGGACAGCGGCCGGGGAGCTGTTTTTT.

This chain connects TRBV14 to TRBJ1-1; D gene ambiguous. CDR1 and CDR2 from the germline V gene are SGHDN and FVKESK. The CDR3 length is 13 residues. Trimming took off 5 bases at V and 0 bases at J, with 7 bases between the two ends. The CDR3 sequence is CASSATLNTEAFF. CDR3 sequence (DNA): TGTGCCAGCAGCGCCACACTGAACACTGAAGCTTTCTTT.

Written as DNA, the CDR3 is TGCGCCAGCAGCCCAGACCCTGGAAACACCATATATTTT. It yields the protein CASSPDPGNTIYF. V and J are TRBV5-1 and TRBJ1-3; the D is unclear. The V gene lost 4 bases and the J gene lost 2 bases, with 7 bases spanning the gap. The germline CDR1 and CDR2 sequences are SGHRS and YFSETQ. The CDR3 is made up of 13 amino acids. The full variable domain, with the rest looked up from reference TRBV5-1 and TRBJ1-3, is KAGVTQTPRYLIKTRGQQVTLSCSPISGHRSVSWYQQTPGQGLQFLFEYFSETQRNKGNFPGRFSGRQFSNSRSEMNVSTLELGDSALYLCASSPDPGNTIYFGEGSWLTVV.

J is TRBJ1-5 and V is TRBV9; D gene ambiguous. The V gene's germline CDR1 is SGDLS and CDR2 YYNGEE. The ends were cut back, 0 bases at V and 7 bases at J, with 8 bases in the middle. The CDR3 is made up of 13 amino acids. CDR3 nucleotides: TGTGCCAGCAGCGTAGAGCCCGCACAGCCCCAGCATTTT. This codes for CASSVEPAQPQHF.

The table lists this clone with a count of one. The chain is built from TRBV5-1 and TRBJ2-1, with no clear D. V lost 6 bases and J lost 0, with 13 bases in between. CDR1 is SGHRS and CDR2 is YFSETQ in the germline V gene. The CDR3 is made up of 15 amino acids. The CDR3 DNA follows: TGCGCCAGCAAGGAGCGACCGGCCTCCTACAATGAGCAGTTCTTC. This codes for CASKERPASYNEQFF.

The rearrangement uses TRBV10-3 and TRBJ2-2; the D gene is possibly TRBD2 (6 bases). This CDR3 is built from 14 residues. Deletions cut 4 bases from V and 5 bases from J, with 11 bases between. Germline loops: CDR1 ENHRY, CDR2 SYGVKD. CDR3 sequence: CAISGNAGTGELFF. The DNA of the CDR3 is TGTGCCATCAGTGGGAATGCGGGGACCGGGGAGCTGTTTTTT.

The rearrangement links TRBV6-5 to TRBJ1-5, with 7 bases matching TRBD1. V lost 4 bases and J lost 6; bases outside the gene matches: 9. The CDR3 has 15 residues. CDR1 MNHEY and CDR2 SVGAGI come from the germline V gene. CDR3 in amino acids: CASSWTWDSGQPQHF. The DNA of the CDR3 is TGTGCCAGCAGTTGGACTTGGGACAGCGGTCAGCCCCAGCATTTT.

The chain is built from TRBV27 and TRBJ2-7; D could derive from TRBD1 or TRBD2 (5 bases each). Trimming left V 5 bases short and J 6 bases short, with 17 bases between. Per the germline V gene, CDR1 is MNHEY and CDR2 is SMNVEV (reference sequence). This CDR3 is 14 amino acids long. The CDR3 protein is CASSRGRDAAEQYF. CDR3 sequence (DNA): TGTGCCAGCAGTAGGGGCCGGGACGCCGCCGAGCAGTACTTC.

The chain links TRBV5-1 to TRBJ2-7; D may be TRBD1 or TRBD2 (5 bases each). Trimming removed 0 bases from V and 2 bases from J, with 15 bases in between. Germline CDR1 reads SGHRS; CDR2 reads YFSETQ. The CDR3 loop spans 16 amino acids. The CDR3 reads CASSLEFRRDAYEQYF. For the CDR3, the DNA is TGCGCCAGCAGCTTGGAATTTCGACGGGACGCCTACGAGCAGTACTTC. Full variable domain (remainder filled in from reference TRBV5-1 and TRBJ2-7): KAGVTQTPRYLIKTRGQQVTLSCSPISGHRSVSWYQQTPGQGLQFLFEYFSETQRNKGNFPGRFSGRQFSNSRSEMNVSTLELGDSALYLCASSLEFRRDAYEQYFGPGTRLTVT.

This clone came up once. The J gene is TRBJ2-3, the V gene TRBV6-8, with a possible D match to TRBD2 (5 bases). Trimming removed 0 bases from V and 0 bases from J, with 19 bases in between. CDR1 is MNHGY, CDR2 SAAAGT, per germline. The CDR3 covers 19 residues. This CDR3 is CASSYSSAVAPHSTDTQYF. The CDR3 DNA sequence: TGTGCCAGCAGTTACTCTAGCGCGGTAGCGCCTCATAGCACAGATACGCAGTATTTT.

The chain recombines TRBV7-9 with TRBJ1-5; no clear D. The CDR3 totals 12 residues. In germline, CDR1 is SEHNR, CDR2 FQNEAQ (reference sequence). V lost 3 bases and J lost 7, with 7 bases in between. The CDR3 loop is CASSFLGQPQHF. CDR3 in DNA: TGTGCCAGCAGCTTTCTCGGGCAGCCCCAGCATTTT.

J is TRBJ2-7 and V is TRBV7-9; 7 bases are shared with TRBD1. Trimming cost V 4 bases and J 1 base; bases outside gene matches: 7. Germline CDR1 reads SEHNR; CDR2 reads FQNEAQ (reference sequence). This CDR3 contains 15 residues. The CDR3 DNA reads TGTGCCAGCAGCTCTATCCGGGACAGTTCCTACGAGCAGTACTTC. This codes for CASSSIRDSSYEQYF.

This rearrangement joins TRBV5-1 to TRBJ1-4; TRBD1 aligns across 8 bases. The CDR3 runs 17 residues. Germline CDR1 reads SGHRS; CDR2 reads YFSETQ. Losses at the gene ends were 2 bases for V and 6 bases for J; bases not matched to a gene: 12. As DNA, the CDR3 is TGCGCCAGCAGCTTCGAGCCCCCCGGGACAGGAGATGAAAAACTGTTTTTT. Encoded protein: CASSFEPPGTGDEKLFF. The complete variable domain, with remaining parts taken from reference TRBV5-1 and TRBJ1-4, reads KAGVTQTPRYLIKTRGQQVTLSCSPISGHRSVSWYQQTPGQGLQFLFEYFSETQRNKGNFPGRFSGRQFSNSRSEMNVSTLELGDSALYLCASSFEPPGTGDEKLFFGSGTQLSVL.